This record looks at one T cell receptor (beta chain) sequence and its context. The target antigen is unknown. The PCR was carried out with 60 Vbeta primers and 13 Jbeta primers. Sequenced by immunoSEQ multiplex PCR; TCRdb stores in-frame clones only, minus some. The profile shows 55,000 to 75,000 clones, over 75% of them singletons. Trimming pared 2 bases from V and 2 bases from J, leaving 16 bases between. The CDR3 extends over 16 amino acids. CDR1 is SGDLS and CDR2 is YYNGEE in the germline V gene. The sample comes from a study of cytomegalovirus exposure and HLA in healthy donors. Whole-study results and caveats: It was reported that the classifier diagnosed cytomegalovirus status with high specificity and sensitivity in both the original and validation cohorts.

The clonotype originates from a man between 18 and 29 years old in good health and CMV-seronegative. Sequenced: PBMCs. The V call is TRBV9, the J call TRBJ2-5; TRBD2 might be the D (7 bases). The chain's CDR3 is CASSVSSGGFQETQYF. The CDR3, as DNA: TGTGCCAGCAGCGTGTCCTCGGGGGGCTTTCAAGAGACCCAGTACTTC.